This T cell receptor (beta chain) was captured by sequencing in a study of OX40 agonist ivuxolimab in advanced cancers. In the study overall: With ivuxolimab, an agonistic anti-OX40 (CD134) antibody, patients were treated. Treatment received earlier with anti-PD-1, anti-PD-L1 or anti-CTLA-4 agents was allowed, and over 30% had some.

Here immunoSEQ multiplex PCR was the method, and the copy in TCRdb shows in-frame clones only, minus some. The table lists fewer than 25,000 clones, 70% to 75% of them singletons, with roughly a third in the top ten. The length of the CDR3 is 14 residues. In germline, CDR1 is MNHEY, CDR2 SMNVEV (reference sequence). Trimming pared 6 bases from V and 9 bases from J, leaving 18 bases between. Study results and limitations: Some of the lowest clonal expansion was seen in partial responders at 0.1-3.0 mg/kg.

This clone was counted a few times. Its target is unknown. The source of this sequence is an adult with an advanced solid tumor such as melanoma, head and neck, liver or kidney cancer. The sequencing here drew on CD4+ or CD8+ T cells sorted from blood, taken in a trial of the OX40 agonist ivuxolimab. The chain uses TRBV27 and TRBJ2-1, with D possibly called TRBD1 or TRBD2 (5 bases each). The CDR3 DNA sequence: TGTGCCAGCAGCCCGGGGCAGAGAATACTTGAGCAGTTCTTC. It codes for CASSPGQRILEQFF.